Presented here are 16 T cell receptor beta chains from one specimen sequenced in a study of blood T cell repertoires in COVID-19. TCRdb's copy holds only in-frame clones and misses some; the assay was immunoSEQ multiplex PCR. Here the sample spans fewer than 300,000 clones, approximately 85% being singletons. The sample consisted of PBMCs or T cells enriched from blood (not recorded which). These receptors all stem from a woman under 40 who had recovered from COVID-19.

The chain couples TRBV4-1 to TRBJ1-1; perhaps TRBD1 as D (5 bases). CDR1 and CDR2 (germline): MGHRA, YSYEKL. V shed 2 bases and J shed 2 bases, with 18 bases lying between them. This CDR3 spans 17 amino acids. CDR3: CASSQLSGGGSNTEAFF. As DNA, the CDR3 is TGCGCCAGCAGCCAACTCTCCGGGGGTGGAAGTAACACTGAAGCTTTCTTT.

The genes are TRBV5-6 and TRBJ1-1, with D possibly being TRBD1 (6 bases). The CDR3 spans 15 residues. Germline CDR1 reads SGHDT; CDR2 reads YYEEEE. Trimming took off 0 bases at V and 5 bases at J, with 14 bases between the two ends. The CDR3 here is CASSLDIQGDTEAFF. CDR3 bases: TGTGCCAGCAGCTTGGACATACAGGGTGATACTGAAGCTTTCTTT.

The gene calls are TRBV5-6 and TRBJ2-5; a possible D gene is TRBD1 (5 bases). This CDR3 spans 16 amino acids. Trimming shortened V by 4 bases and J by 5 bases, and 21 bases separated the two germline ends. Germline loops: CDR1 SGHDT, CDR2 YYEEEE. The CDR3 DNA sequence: TGTGCCAGCAGCCCCTATAGACAGCTTGGTCGGGAGACCCAGTACTTC. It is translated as CASSPYRQLGRETQYF.

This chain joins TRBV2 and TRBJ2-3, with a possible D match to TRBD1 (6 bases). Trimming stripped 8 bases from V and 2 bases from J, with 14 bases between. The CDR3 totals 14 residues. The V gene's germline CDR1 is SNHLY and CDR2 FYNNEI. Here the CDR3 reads CASDRDTATDTQYF. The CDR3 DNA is TGTGCCAGCGACCGGGACACAGCCACAGATACGCAGTATTTT.

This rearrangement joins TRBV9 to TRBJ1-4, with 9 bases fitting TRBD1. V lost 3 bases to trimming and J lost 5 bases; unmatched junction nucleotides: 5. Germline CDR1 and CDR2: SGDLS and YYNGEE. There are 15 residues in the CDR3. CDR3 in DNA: TGTGCCAGCAGCGAGAGCGGGACAGGGAATGAAAAACTGTTTTTT. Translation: CASSESGTGNEKLFF.

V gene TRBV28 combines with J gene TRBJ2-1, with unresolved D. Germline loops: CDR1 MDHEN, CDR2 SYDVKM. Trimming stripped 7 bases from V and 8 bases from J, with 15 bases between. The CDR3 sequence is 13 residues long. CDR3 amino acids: CASIGGSSDEQFF. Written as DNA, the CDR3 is TGTGCCAGCATTGGTGGTAGCAGCGATGAGCAGTTCTTC.

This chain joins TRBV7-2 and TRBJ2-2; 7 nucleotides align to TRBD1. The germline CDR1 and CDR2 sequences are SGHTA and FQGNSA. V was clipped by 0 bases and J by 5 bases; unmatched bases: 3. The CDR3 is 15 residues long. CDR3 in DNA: TGTGCCAGCAGCTTAGCAGGGGGCATGACCGGGGAGCTGTTTTTT. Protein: CASSLAGGMTGELFF.

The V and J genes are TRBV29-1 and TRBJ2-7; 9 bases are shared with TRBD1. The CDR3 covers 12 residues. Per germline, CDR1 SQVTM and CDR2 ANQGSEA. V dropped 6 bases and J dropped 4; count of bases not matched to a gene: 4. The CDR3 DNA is TGCAGCGTCCAGACAGGGGGATACGAGCAGTACTTC. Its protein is CSVQTGGYEQYF.

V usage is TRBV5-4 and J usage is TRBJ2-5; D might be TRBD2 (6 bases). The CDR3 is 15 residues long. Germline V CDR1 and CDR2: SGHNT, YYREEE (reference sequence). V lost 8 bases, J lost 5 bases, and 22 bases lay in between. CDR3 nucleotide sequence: TGTGCCAGTCAACGTTTGGGGGGTTTGCTGGAGACCCAGTACTTC. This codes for CASQRLGGLLETQYF. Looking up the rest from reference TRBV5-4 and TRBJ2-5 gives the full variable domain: ETGVTQSPTHLIKTRGQQVTLRCSSQSGHNTVSWYQQALGQGPQFIFQYYREEENGRGNFPPRFSGLQFPNYSSELNVNALELDDSALYLCASQRLGGLLETQYFGPGTRLLVL.

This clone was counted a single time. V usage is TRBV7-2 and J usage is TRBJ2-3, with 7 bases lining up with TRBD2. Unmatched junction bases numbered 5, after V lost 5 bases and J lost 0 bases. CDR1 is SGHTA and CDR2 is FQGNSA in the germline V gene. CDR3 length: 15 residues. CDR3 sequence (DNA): TGTGCCAGCAGCCTCAGCGGGGATAGCACAGATACGCAGTATTTT. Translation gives CASSLSGDSTDTQYF.

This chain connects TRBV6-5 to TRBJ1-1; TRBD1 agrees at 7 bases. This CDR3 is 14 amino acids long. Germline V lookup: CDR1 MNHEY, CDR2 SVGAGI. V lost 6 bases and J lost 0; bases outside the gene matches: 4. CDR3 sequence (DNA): TGTGCCAGCAGCCTGACAGGGATGAACACTGAAGCTTTCTTT. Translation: CASSLTGMNTEAFF.

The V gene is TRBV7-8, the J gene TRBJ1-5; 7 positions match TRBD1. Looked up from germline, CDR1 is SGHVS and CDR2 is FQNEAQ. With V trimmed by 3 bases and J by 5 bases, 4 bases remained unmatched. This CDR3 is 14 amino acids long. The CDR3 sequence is CASSLDRYDQPQHF. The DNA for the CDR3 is TGTGCCAGCAGCTTGGACAGGTATGATCAGCCCCAGCATTTT.

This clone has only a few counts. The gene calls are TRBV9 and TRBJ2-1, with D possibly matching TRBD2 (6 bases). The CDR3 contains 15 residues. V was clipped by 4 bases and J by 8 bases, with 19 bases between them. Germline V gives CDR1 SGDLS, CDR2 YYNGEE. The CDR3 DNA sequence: TGTGCCAGCAGCCAAAGGAGTATAGCGGAGGATGAGCAGTTCTTC. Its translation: CASSQRSIAEDEQFF.

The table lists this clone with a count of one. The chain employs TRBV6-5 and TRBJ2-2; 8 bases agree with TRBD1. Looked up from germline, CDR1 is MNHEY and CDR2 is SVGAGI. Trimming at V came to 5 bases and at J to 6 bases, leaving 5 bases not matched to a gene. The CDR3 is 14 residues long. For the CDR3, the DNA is TGTGCCAGCAGTCCCCAGGGGGCGGCCGGGGAGCTGTTTTTT. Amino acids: CASSPQGAAGELFF.

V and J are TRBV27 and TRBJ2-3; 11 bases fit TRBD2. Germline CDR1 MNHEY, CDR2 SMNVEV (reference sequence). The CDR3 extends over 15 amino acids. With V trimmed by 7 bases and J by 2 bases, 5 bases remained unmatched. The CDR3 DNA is TGTGCCAGCACCGAGGGACTAGCGGACACAGATACGCAGTATTTT. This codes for CASTEGLADTDTQYF.

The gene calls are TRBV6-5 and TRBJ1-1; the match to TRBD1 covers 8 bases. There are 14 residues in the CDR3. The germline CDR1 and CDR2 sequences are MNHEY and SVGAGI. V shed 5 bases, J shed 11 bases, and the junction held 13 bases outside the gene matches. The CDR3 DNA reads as TGTGCCAGCAGTCCCTCCGGGACAGGCCTTGAGGCTTTCTTT. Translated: CASSPSGTGLEAFF.